This TCR beta chain was sequenced during a study of T cell clonotyping in hematopoietic cell transplantation. Study-wide findings and caveats: Graft donor and pretransplant recipient Inverse Simpson Index values predicted broader posttransplant TCR diversity. Pathologically expanded recipient clonotypes increased progressively from day 30 to day 180 as diversity fell. Few recipient clonotypes overlapped donors; over 95% were de novo at given depth.

On this clone: What it recognizes is unknown.

Some clones are missing from TCRdb's copy, which holds only in-frame ones; the method was immunoSEQ multiplex PCR. In the table there are roughly 29,000 clones, 80% to 95% of which are singletons. Recipients were bled about 28 days pretransplant and at posttransplant days 30, 100, 180. The sample was PBMCs, taken 100 days after allogeneic stem cell transplant. This receptor was identified in a female patient aged 50-59 years who had an allogeneic stem cell transplant from a related donor, so the T cells may come from the graft donor. Some clones in this sample may be carry-over from other donors' samples.

CDR3 in amino acids: CASSWGGGTSGGAYNEQFF. The CDR3 nucleotides are TGCGCCAGCAGCTGGGGAGGGGGGACTAGCGGGGGAGCATACAATGAGCAGTTCTTC. The chain couples TRBV5-1 to TRBJ2-1; 14 nucleotides agree with TRBD2. The V gene's germline CDR1 is SGHRS and CDR2 YFSETQ. V was clipped by 3 bases and J by 4 bases; unmatched bases: 12. This CDR3 has 19 residues.